Below are 2 T cell receptor beta chains sequenced from a single sample in a study of CD8 T cells in ankylosing spondylitis. TCRdb fed the 5' RACE reads into MiXCR, producing one record per CDR3 protein. The sample lists 250,000 to 300,000 distinct CDR3 sequences, roughly 20% occurring once. Sequencing was done on a sample of blood, either unsorted or a sorted T cell fraction (not recorded which). The receptors originated from a male donor with ankylosing spondylitis or in good health (not recorded which).

This chain joins TRBV29-1 and TRBJ1-1, with D possibly TRBD1 on 6 matching bases. The CDR3 has 14 amino acids. V lost 5 bases to trimming and J lost 4 bases, with 17 bases between them. The germline V gene encodes CDR1 SQVTM and CDR2 ANQGSEA. CDR3 protein: CSVLFTGIGTEAFF. CDR3 bases: TGCAGCGTTTTGTTTACAGGGATCGGCACTGAAGCTTTCTTT. Variable domain in full (rest from reference TRBV29-1 and TRBJ1-1): SAVISQKPSRDICQRGTSLTIQCQVDSQVTMMFWYRQQPGQSLTLIATANQGSEATYESGFVIDKFPISRPNLTFSTLTVSNMSPEDSSIYLCSVLFTGIGTEAFFGQGTRLTVV.

The chain is built from TRBV28 and TRBJ2-7; TRBD2 is a possible D gene (6 bases). The CDR3 totals 14 residues. The V gene's germline CDR1 is MDHEN and CDR2 SYDVKM. Trimming stripped 4 bases from V and 3 bases from J, with 13 bases between. CDR3: CASSCETRGYEQYV. The CDR3 bases are TGTGCCAGCAGTTGCGAGACTAGGGGCTACGAGCAGTACGTC.